The source of this T cell receptor beta chain is a study of CD8 T cells in ankylosing spondylitis. Study-wide findings and caveats: The authors found the disease-linked clones to be CD8+ and relatively rare in peripheral blood. Matched ankylosing spondylitis synovial fluid reportedly contained a significantly enriched population of disease-linked clones.

A single record per CDR3 protein comes from TCRdb applying MiXCR to the 5' RACE reads. Among about 250,000 distinct CDR3 sequences listed, about 24% were seen once. This clonotype was counted a single time. Its antigen is not identified. This CDR3 comprises 17 residues. Germline trimming cut 7 bases from V and 1 base from J; bases unmatched to any gene: 14. Germline CDR1 is MDHEN and CDR2 is SYDVKM. The chain combines TRBV28 with TRBJ2-5; TRBD2 aligns across 8 bases. This TCR derives from a male donor with ankylosing spondylitis or in good health (not recorded which). The sample consisted of blood, either unsorted or a sorted T cell fraction (not recorded which). CDR3 DNA sequence: TGTGCCAGCACCGCGACGGGGGGGCAAACATTCCAAGAGACCCAGTACTTC. Translation: CASTATGGQTFQETQYF.